The source of this T cell receptor beta chain is a study of control samples from healthy donors and cancer patients (TCRdb year 2020). V lost 2 bases and J lost 6 bases; the stretch between them is 7 bases long. CDR1 is given as MRHNA and CDR2 as SNTAGT, both from the germline V gene. Taken from cysteine to phenylalanine, the CDR3 has 13 residues. Only the CDR3 region is kept as DNA, spanning 39 bases read in frame from base 1. With regard to this clone: This receptor's antigen is unknown. The record has no base qualities; no much larger clone is one base away.

The library relied on the immunoSEQ multiplex PCR assay. Not all clones reach the TCRdb copy of this immuneACCESS table, which keeps in-frame sequences only. Checked studies attribute under half of the gap to unresolved V genes and leave the rest unexplained. The sample yields over 150,000 clones; more than 85% were counted once. 2% to 2.5% of the sample is taken by the ten largest. Sequencing was carried out using blood. The TCR originated in a woman in her 40s in good health. The sequence is built from TRBV6-4 and TRBJ2-2, with the identity of the D gene unclear. The nucleotide sequence is given as TGTGCCAGCAGTGACATTCCTTCCGGGGAGCTGTTTTTT. It encodes CASSDIPSGELFF.